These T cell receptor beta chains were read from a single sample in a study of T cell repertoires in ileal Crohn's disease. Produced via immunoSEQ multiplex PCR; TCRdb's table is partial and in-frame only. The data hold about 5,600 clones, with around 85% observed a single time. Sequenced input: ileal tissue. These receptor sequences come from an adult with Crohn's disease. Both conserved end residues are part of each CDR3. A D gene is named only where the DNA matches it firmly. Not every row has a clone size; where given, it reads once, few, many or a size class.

CDR3 DNA: TGTGCCAGCAGTGAAGGACAAAGGGGCGAGCAGTACTTC
CDR3 protein: CASSEGQRGEQYF
J gene: TRBJ2-7
V gene: TRBV2
clone size: .
D gene: .

CDR3 DNA: TGTGCCAGCACCCTTGGGACAGTTCTATTCTACGAGCAGTACTTC
CDR3 protein: CASTLGTVLFYEQYF
J gene: TRBJ2-7
V gene: TRBV6-5
clone size: .
D gene: TRBD1

CDR3 DNA: TGTGCCAGCAGCTTACTTATCGGGGGGGAAGCTTTCTTT
CDR3 protein: CASSLLIGGEAFF
J gene: TRBJ1-1
V gene: TRBV11-1
clone size: .
D gene: .

CDR3 DNA: TGTGCCAGCAAAAGACAGGGGGCATATTCTGGCTACACCTTC
CDR3 protein: CASKRQGAYSGYTF
J gene: TRBJ1-2
V gene: TRBV28
clone size: .
D gene: TRBD1

CDR3 DNA: TGTGCCAGCAGTTTTCACCAGGGGATGCTTTCACCCCTCCACTTT
CDR3 protein: CASSFHQGMLSPLHF
J gene: TRBJ1-6
V gene: TRBV28
clone size: .
D gene: .

CDR3 DNA: TGTGCCAGCAGCTTAATCTGGGACAGGGGGCGCCGCTATGGCTACACCTTC
CDR3 protein: CASSLIWDRGRRYGYTF
J gene: TRBJ1-2
V gene: TRBV7-3
clone size: .
D gene: TRBD1

CDR3 DNA: TGTGCCAGCAGTCCCATCGGGAGGAATCAGCCCCAGCATTTT
CDR3 protein: CASSPIGRNQPQHF
J gene: TRBJ1-5
V gene: TRBV28
clone size: .
D gene: .

CDR3 DNA: TGTGCCAGTAGTATTCGACCAGGGTCCATCAACTACAATGAGCAGTTCTTC
CDR3 protein: CASSIRPGSINYNEQFF
J gene: TRBJ2-1
V gene: TRBV19
clone size: .
D gene: .

CDR3 DNA: TGTGCCAGCAGTTACTCGGCAGGGGCTGGAAACACCATATATTTT
CDR3 protein: CASSYSAGAGNTIYF
J gene: TRBJ1-3
V gene: TRBV6-6
clone size: .
D gene: .

CDR3 DNA: TGTGCCAGCAGTTTTCAAGGGGGCGGAACTGAAGCTTTCTTT
CDR3 protein: CASSFQGGGTEAFF
J gene: TRBJ1-1
V gene: TRBV28
clone size: .
D gene: TRBD1

CDR3 DNA: TGTGCCAGCAGCCACATCGAGGGGGGGGGAGATGAGCAGTTCTTC
CDR3 protein: CASSHIEGGGDEQFF
J gene: TRBJ2-1
V gene: TRBV4-2
clone size: .
D gene: .

CDR3 DNA: TGCAGCGTCTCTACTACCCCGGAGGACCGAAGGTTT
CDR3 protein: CSVSTTPEDRRF
J gene: TRBJ1-1
V gene: TRBV29-1
clone size: .
D gene: .

CDR3 DNA: TGCGCCAACAGCTTGACGAACTACCTATACACAGATACGCAGTATTTT
CDR3 protein: CANSLTNYLYTDTQYF
J gene: TRBJ2-3
V gene: TRBV5-1
clone size: .
D gene: .

CDR3 DNA: TGTGCCAGCAGCTTATACGGGGGGCGGGAAGAAGCTTTCTTT
CDR3 protein: CASSLYGGREEAFF
J gene: TRBJ1-1
V gene: TRBV11-2
clone size: .
D gene: .

CDR3 DNA: TGTGCCAGCAGCCGTTGGGGGGGTGAGACCCAGTACTTC
CDR3 protein: CASSRWGGETQYF
J gene: TRBJ2-5
V gene: TRBV14
clone size: .
D gene: TRBD2

CDR3 DNA: TGTGCCAGCAGCGTAGGAAGAGCGGGGTTGGGAGAGACCCAGTACTTC
CDR3 protein: CASSVGRAGLGETQYF
J gene: TRBJ2-5
V gene: TRBV9
clone size: .
D gene: TRBD2

CDR3 DNA: TGTGCCAGCAGTACCATAACAGGGGGCTCTTACGAGCAGTACTTC
CDR3 protein: CASSTITGGSYEQYF
J gene: TRBJ2-7
V gene: TRBV28
clone size: once
D gene: TRBD1

CDR3 DNA: TGTGCCAGCAGCCGTACTAGCGGGGGGGTTCAAGAGACCCAGTACTTC
CDR3 protein: CASSRTSGGVQETQYF
J gene: TRBJ2-5
V gene: TRBV4-2
clone size: .
D gene: TRBD2

CDR3 DNA: TGTGCCAGCAGCCAGGGACAGGTTCTTCTTTACGAGCAGTACTTC
CDR3 protein: CASSQGQVLLYEQYF
J gene: TRBJ2-7
V gene: TRBV7-2
clone size: .
D gene: TRBD1

CDR3 DNA: TGTGCCACCGGACAGGGAGGTGGCTACACCTTC
CDR3 protein: CATGQGGGYTF
J gene: TRBJ1-2
V gene: TRBV10-3
clone size: .
D gene: TRBD1

CDR3 DNA: TGTGCCAGCAAAACCGGGACAGGGGATTCACCCCTCCACTTT
CDR3 protein: CASKTGTGDSPLHF
J gene: TRBJ1-6
V gene: TRBV6-1
clone size: .
D gene: TRBD1

CDR3 DNA: TGTGCCAGCAGCTTGGACTGGGGCACAGATACGCAGTATTTT
CDR3 protein: CASSLDWGTDTQYF
J gene: TRBJ2-3
V gene: TRBV7-9
clone size: .
D gene: .

CDR3 DNA: TGTGCCAGCAGGACCGGGACAACATACGAGCAGTACTTC
CDR3 protein: CASRTGTTYEQYF
J gene: TRBJ2-7
V gene: TRBV7-8
clone size: .
D gene: .

CDR3 DNA: TGCAGCGTTGAACGGGGGAACACTGAAGCTTTCTTT
CDR3 protein: CSVERGNTEAFF
J gene: TRBJ1-1
V gene: TRBV29-1
clone size: .
D gene: .

CDR3 DNA: TGTGCCAGCACGAGGACAGGGACCTACGAGCAGTACTTC
CDR3 protein: CASTRTGTYEQYF
J gene: TRBJ2-7
V gene: TRBV2
clone size: .
D gene: TRBD1

CDR3 DNA: TGCGCCAGCAGCTTGGCCCCTAGCGGGGTGAGCCACGAGCAGTACTTC
CDR3 protein: CASSLAPSGVSHEQYF
J gene: TRBJ2-7
V gene: TRBV5-1
clone size: .
D gene: TRBD2

CDR3 DNA: TGTGCCAGCAGTTATAGGGGCTCTGGAAACACCATATATTTT
CDR3 protein: CASSYRGSGNTIYF
J gene: TRBJ1-3
V gene: TRBV6-5
clone size: once
D gene: .

CDR3 DNA: TGTGCCAGACCCGGGACAGGGGCCTACGAGCAGTACTTC
CDR3 protein: CARPGTGAYEQYF
J gene: TRBJ2-7
V gene: TRBV2
clone size: .
D gene: TRBD1

CDR3 DNA: TGTGCCAGCTCACCAACGGCGGGGAGGGAGACCCAGTACTTC
CDR3 protein: CASSPTAGRETQYF
J gene: TRBJ2-5
V gene: TRBV18
clone size: .
D gene: .

CDR3 DNA: TGTGCCAGCAGCGCCCTCGGCGGGGGGCCCACCTACAATGAGCAGTTCTTC
CDR3 protein: CASSALGGGPTYNEQFF
J gene: TRBJ2-1
V gene: TRBV5-6
clone size: .
D gene: TRBD2

CDR3 DNA: TGTGCCAGCAGCCTTGGTTTGCGGGGAGGCACAGATACGCAGTATTTT
CDR3 protein: CASSLGLRGGTDTQYF
J gene: TRBJ2-3
V gene: TRBV7-6
clone size: .
D gene: .

CDR3 DNA: TGTGCCAGCAGACCTAGGGGAGGGGTCTACGAGCAGTACTTC
CDR3 protein: CASRPRGGVYEQYF
J gene: TRBJ2-7
V gene: TRBV2
clone size: .
D gene: TRBD2

CDR3 DNA: TGTGCCAGCAGCTTAGGGGGAGGGTCCTCCTACGAGCAGTACTTC
CDR3 protein: CASSLGGGSSYEQYF
J gene: TRBJ2-7
V gene: TRBV5-4
clone size: .
D gene: .

CDR3 DNA: TGTGCCAGCAGCTTCGGGACGGGGGATTTCTACGAGCAGTACTTC
CDR3 protein: CASSFGTGDFYEQYF
J gene: TRBJ2-7
V gene: TRBV11-2
clone size: .
D gene: .

CDR3 DNA: TGCGCCAGCAGTGAAGTCCAGGGCGGCTACACCTTC
CDR3 protein: CASSEVQGGYTF
J gene: TRBJ1-2
V gene: TRBV10-2
clone size: .
D gene: .

CDR3 DNA: TGTGCCACCACAGGGGCGGCAGAGACCCAGTACTTC
CDR3 protein: CATTGAAETQYF
J gene: TRBJ2-5
V gene: TRBV28
clone size: .
D gene: TRBD1

CDR3 DNA: TGCAGCGTCGTGGAGGGGTATTACAATGAGCAGTTCTTC
CDR3 protein: CSVVEGYYNEQFF
J gene: TRBJ2-1
V gene: TRBV29-1
clone size: once
D gene: .

CDR3 DNA: TGCGCCAGCAGCGCTGGACAGGGGGCGCCCCGGGAGACCCAGTACTTC
CDR3 protein: CASSAGQGAPRETQYF
J gene: TRBJ2-5
V gene: TRBV5-1
clone size: .
D gene: TRBD1

CDR3 DNA: TGTGCCAGCAGTGAAAAAGGGACAGGATACAATGAGCAGTTCTTC
CDR3 protein: CASSEKGTGYNEQFF
J gene: TRBJ2-1
V gene: TRBV6-4
clone size: .
D gene: TRBD1

CDR3 DNA: TGTGCCAGCTCACCACCGGGGGTAGCGGGGAGCACAGATACGCAGTATTTT
CDR3 protein: CASSPPGVAGSTDTQYF
J gene: TRBJ2-3
V gene: TRBV18
clone size: .
D gene: TRBD2

CDR3 DNA: TGTGCCAGCAGGGGGGACAGGGGATCGGGCTACACCTTC
CDR3 protein: CASRGDRGSGYTF
J gene: TRBJ1-2
V gene: TRBV6-5
clone size: few
D gene: TRBD1

CDR3 DNA: TGTGCCAGCAGCGCAGGGGGGACTGAGCAGTTCTTC
CDR3 protein: CASSAGGTEQFF
J gene: TRBJ2-1
V gene: TRBV4-2
clone size: .
D gene: .

CDR3 DNA: TGTGCCAGCAGCTCAAGCGGGGGCCTAATTACCAATGAGCAGTTCTTC
CDR3 protein: CASSSSGGLITNEQFF
J gene: TRBJ2-1
V gene: TRBV11-2
clone size: .
D gene: TRBD2

CDR3 DNA: TGTGCCAGCTCACACTCACAGGCAGATACGCAGTATTTT
CDR3 protein: CASSHSQADTQYF
J gene: TRBJ2-3
V gene: TRBV18
clone size: .
D gene: .

CDR3 DNA: TGTGCCAGCAGCTTCGGTGAGGGCTTCGAGCAGTACTTC
CDR3 protein: CASSFGEGFEQYF
J gene: TRBJ2-7
V gene: TRBV9
clone size: .
D gene: .

CDR3 DNA: TGTGCCAGCACTCGGACAGGGGCGGGCGAGCAGTACTTC
CDR3 protein: CASTRTGAGEQYF
J gene: TRBJ2-7
V gene: TRBV2
clone size: .
D gene: TRBD1

CDR3 DNA: TGTGCCAGCAGCTTGATTGGGGACTTTAAGTGGTTTTTT
CDR3 protein: CASSLIGDFKWFF
J gene: TRBJ1-4
V gene: TRBV5-6
clone size: .
D gene: .

CDR3 DNA: TGTGCCAGCAGTGAGGAGCAGCTAGTTAATTCACCCCTCCACTTT
CDR3 protein: CASSEEQLVNSPLHF
J gene: TRBJ1-6
V gene: TRBV6-1
clone size: .
D gene: .

CDR3 DNA: TGTGCCAGCACGGGGGAGGTGAATTCACCCCTCCACTTT
CDR3 protein: CASTGEVNSPLHF
J gene: TRBJ1-6
V gene: TRBV2
clone size: .
D gene: .

CDR3 DNA: TGCGCCAGCAGCCCTGGCGAAGGGACAGGGGGCTACGAGCAGTACTTC
CDR3 protein: CASSPGEGTGGYEQYF
J gene: TRBJ2-7
V gene: TRBV5-1
clone size: .
D gene: TRBD1

CDR3 DNA: TGTGCCAGCAGCTTCCCGGAGGCTAGCGGGGGGGGCGAGACCCAGTACTTC
CDR3 protein: CASSFPEASGGGETQYF
J gene: TRBJ2-5
V gene: TRBV7-2
clone size: .
D gene: TRBD2

CDR3 DNA: TGCACCAGCAGCCAAGAGGATTGGGAGACAGGCACAAAAAGCTCCTATAATTCACCCCTCCACTTT
CDR3 protein: CTSSQEDWETGTKSSYNSPLHF
J gene: TRBJ1-6
V gene: TRBV1
clone size: .
D gene: .

CDR3 DNA: TGTGCCAGCAGTGTTGAGGGGGGGCAACACAATGAGCAGTTCTTC
CDR3 protein: CASSVEGGQHNEQFF
J gene: TRBJ2-1
V gene: TRBV6-4
clone size: .
D gene: .

CDR3 DNA: TGTGCCAGCAGCTTTTGGGGCGCCCGGACAGGGGTGGGAGATGAGCAGTTCTTC
CDR3 protein: CASSFWGARTGVGDEQFF
J gene: TRBJ2-1
V gene: TRBV7-2
clone size: once
D gene: TRBD1

CDR3 DNA: TGTGCCAGCAGCTTGGTGAGCGGGGGGGCCTTTGGTGAGCAGTTCTTC
CDR3 protein: CASSLVSGGAFGEQFF
J gene: TRBJ2-1
V gene: TRBV5-6
clone size: .
D gene: TRBD2

CDR3 DNA: TGTGCCAGCAGCCTATCACAGGGTCAGCCCCAGCATTTT
CDR3 protein: CASSLSQGQPQHF
J gene: TRBJ1-5
V gene: TRBV7-2
clone size: .
D gene: .

CDR3 DNA: TGTGCCAGCAAGAGGACAGGGGGCGTCTACGAGCAGTACTTC
CDR3 protein: CASKRTGGVYEQYF
J gene: TRBJ2-7
V gene: TRBV28
clone size: .
D gene: TRBD1

CDR3 DNA: TGTGCCAGCACTAGCGGGGGTTACGAGCAGTACTTC
CDR3 protein: CASTSGGYEQYF
J gene: TRBJ2-7
V gene: TRBV2
clone size: .
D gene: TRBD2

CDR3 DNA: TGTGCCAGCAGTTACGGCAGGATCTCTGGAAACACCATATATTTT
CDR3 protein: CASSYGRISGNTIYF
J gene: TRBJ1-3
V gene: TRBV6-5
clone size: .
D gene: .

CDR3 DNA: TGTGCCACCTTCAGGGGAGGGGCAAACACCGGGGAGCTGTTTTTT
CDR3 protein: CATFRGGANTGELFF
J gene: TRBJ2-2
V gene: TRBV28
clone size: .
D gene: .